A single sample is the source of the 22 T cell receptor beta chains below, sequenced in a study of CXCR4 blockade with PD-1 therapy in pancreatic cancer. Sequencing was performed with immunoSEQ multiplex PCR; in TCRdb, only in-frame clones are kept and a portion is missing. This table holds approximately 1,200 clones, roughly two fifths found once. The sample comprised tumor tissue. Receptors originate from a human donor with pancreatic ductal adenocarcinoma.

The chain employs TRBV28 and TRBJ1-2; D is uncertain. The ends were cut back, 3 bases at V and 4 bases at J, with 15 bases in the middle. CDR3 length: 15 amino acids. CDR1 is MDHEN and CDR2 is SYDVKM in the germline V gene. CDR3 sequence reads: CASSFLGDRVYGYTF. CDR3 DNA: TGTGCCAGCAGTTTTCTCGGGGATAGGGTCTATGGCTACACCTTC.

This clone was seen more than once but under ten times. V and J are TRBV6-8 and TRBJ1-4, with unresolved D. The germline V and J ends were trimmed by 9 bases and 5 bases, with 13 bases remaining between them. The length of the CDR3 is 13 residues. In germline, CDR1 is MNHGY, CDR2 SAAAGT. CDR3: CARRLWENEKLFF. CDR3 coding DNA: TGTGCCAGGAGACTCTGGGAGAATGAAAAACTGTTTTTT.

This clone was observed a handful of times. The rearrangement joins TRBV4-1 to TRBJ2-1, with D perhaps TRBD2 (7 bases). The germline V gene encodes CDR1 MGHRA and CDR2 YSYEKL. V shed 4 bases and J shed 10 bases, with 11 bases lying between them. The CDR3 consists of 12 residues. CDR3 residues: CASSLGGTEQFF. CDR3 bases: TGCGCCAGCAGCCTCGGGGGGACAGAGCAGTTCTTC.

By frequency in the sample, this clone is medium-sized. The rearrangement uses TRBV9 and TRBJ2-5; D is unresolved. The ends were cut back, 0 bases at V and 4 bases at J, with 7 bases in the middle. This CDR3 contains 13 residues. Germline CDR1 and CDR2: SGDLS and YYNGEE. The CDR3 DNA reads as TGTGCCAGCAGCGTAGACAAGGGAGAGACCCAGTACTTC. Residues: CASSVDKGETQYF.

The genes are TRBV19 and TRBJ1-5; D unresolved. CDR3 length: 15 amino acids. V was pared by 6 bases and J by 1 base, with 13 bases between. Germline lookup yields CDR1 LNHDA and CDR2 SQIVND (reference sequence). The CDR3: CASRVVLGSNQPQHF. CDR3 sequence (DNA): TGTGCCAGTAGGGTGGTCTTAGGGAGCAATCAGCCCCAGCATTTT.

The chain has TRBV7-6 and TRBJ2-5; D is possibly TRBD1 (5 bases). The germline V gene has CDR1 SGHVS and CDR2 FNYEAQ. The CDR3 sequence is 16 residues long. V gave up 3 bases and J gave up 7 bases, with 21 bases separating them. The CDR3 protein is CASSFRPGPLMGTQYF. In DNA, the CDR3 is TGTGCCAGCAGCTTTCGTCCAGGGCCGCTTATGGGGACCCAGTACTTC.

The chain uses TRBV10-3 and TRBJ1-2; D gene ambiguous. The CDR3 has 14 amino acids. Trimming took off 0 bases at V and 3 bases at J, with 8 bases between the two ends. CDR1 and CDR2 (germline): ENHRY, SYGVKD. CDR3 sequence (DNA): TGTGCCATCAGTGAGTCTGCCAGCGACTATGGCTACACCTTC. Its protein is CAISESASDYGYTF.

The count of this clone is one. The chain links TRBV18 to TRBJ1-2, with a possible D match to TRBD1 (6 bases). Germline lookup yields CDR1 KGHSH and CDR2 LQKENI. The CDR3 is made up of 16 amino acids. V dropped 4 bases and J dropped 2 bases, with 17 bases sitting between them. The CDR3 is CASSLYNRVENYGYTF. The CDR3 bases are TGTGCCAGCTCACTTTATAACAGGGTGGAGAACTATGGCTACACCTTC.

This clone is classed as medium-sized. This chain uses TRBV11-3 with TRBJ1-1; no clear D. The V gene's germline CDR1 is SGHNT and CDR2 YENEEA. CDR3 length: 14 amino acids. V was trimmed by 2 bases and J by 1 base, leaving 8 bases between them. CDR3 DNA: TGTGCCAGCAGCTTAAGGGTGTGGAACACTGAAGCTTTCTTT. Encoded protein: CASSLRVWNTEAFF.

A note on this clone: Relative to the germline gene, one junction end is altered; a read error may explain this. The chain carries TRBV18 and TRBJ2-6; TRBD1 might be the D (6 bases). Germline V CDR1 and CDR2: KGHSH, LQKENI. This CDR3 contains 19 residues. The CDR3 protein is CASSPLYQRGSSEANVLTF. CDR3 nucleotide sequence: TGTGCCAGCTCACCACTGTATCAAAGGGGGTCCTCTGAGGCCAACGTCCTGACTTTC.

The chain employs TRBV30 and TRBJ1-2, with a tentative D call TRBD1 (5 bases). With 1 base removed from V and 7 bases from J, the gap between germline ends came to 10 bases. The CDR3 is 12 amino acids. CDR1 and CDR2 (germline): GTSNPN, SVGIG (reference sequence). The DNA for the CDR3 is TGTGCCTGGAGTGCGGGACGGGCTGGCTACACCTTC. This sequence encodes CAWSAGRAGYTF.

The count of this clone is one. CDR3 in amino acids: CASSLQRGVGTEAFF. The CDR3 bases are TGTGCCAGTAGTCTCCAGAGGGGGGTAGGCACTGAAGCTTTCTTT. The chain links TRBV19 to TRBJ1-1; a possible D gene is TRBD1 (6 bases). Germline V lookup: CDR1 LNHDA, CDR2 SQIVND (reference sequence). The CDR3 totals 15 residues. Trimming removed 5 bases at V and 4 bases at J, with 17 bases between.

The V call is TRBV7-1, the J call TRBJ2-5; no definite D call. Being an ORF, TRBV7-1 has a function that is uncertain. V dropped 5 bases and J dropped 7 bases, with 14 bases sitting between them. The CDR3 runs 13 residues. The CDR3 loop is CASSPEVRATQYF. CDR3 coding DNA: TGTGCCAGCAGCCCCGAGGTCCGGGCGACCCAGTACTTC.

This chain links TRBV15 with TRBJ1-3; D possibly corresponds to TRBD1 (5 bases). CDR3 size: 15 residues. The V gene's germline CDR1 is LNHNV and CDR2 YYDKDF (reference sequence). Trimming stripped 1 base from V and 3 bases from J, with 10 bases between. The CDR3: CATSRARDHGNTIYF. In DNA form, the CDR3 reads TGTGCCACCAGCAGAGCCAGGGATCATGGAAACACCATATATTTT.

By its share, this clone is medium-sized. The rearrangement joins TRBV9 to TRBJ2-1, with D uncertain. CDR3 length: 15 amino acids. The germline CDR1 and CDR2 sequences are SGDLS and YYNGEE. Trimming shortened V by 0 bases and J by 8 bases, and 15 bases separated the two germline ends. CDR3: CASSVEGRSRDEQFF. The CDR3 DNA follows: TGTGCCAGCAGCGTAGAAGGGCGGTCCCGCGATGAGCAGTTCTTC. The full variable domain, in which reference TRBV9 and TRBJ2-1 provide the parts outside the CDR3, is DSGVTQTPKHLITATGQRVTLRCSPRSGDLSVYWYQQSLDQGLQFLIQYYNGEERAKGNILERFSAQQFPDLHSELNLSSLELGDSALYFCASSVEGRSRDEQFFGPGTRLTVL.

This clone was seen a handful of times. V and J are TRBV29-1 and TRBJ1-1; 7 nucleotides line up with TRBD1. Germline CDR1 is SQVTM and CDR2 is ANQGSEA. The CDR3 covers 13 residues. V was pared by 7 bases and J by 2 bases, with 7 bases of the junction left unmatched. CDR3 region: CSGQGRGNTEAFF. The CDR3 bases are TGCAGCGGACAGGGTCGAGGAAACACTGAAGCTTTCTTT.

This sequence joins TRBV19 and TRBJ1-1; the D is unclear. This CDR3 is 13 amino acids long. V lost 7 bases, J lost 0 bases, and 9 bases lay in between. The germline CDR1 and CDR2 sequences are LNHDA and SQIVND (reference sequence). CDR3 DNA sequence: TGTGCCAGTATGAGAAGACTGAACACTGAAGCTTTCTTT. Amino acids: CASMRRLNTEAFF.

The chain carries TRBV6-8 and TRBJ2-3; 11 positions agree with TRBD2. The germline V gene encodes CDR1 MNHGY and CDR2 SAAAGT. This CDR3 contains 16 residues. The junction had 9 bases not matched to a gene; V was cut back by 2 bases and J by 8 bases. The CDR3: CASSYGTLAGEGTQYF. The DNA for the CDR3 is TGTGCCAGCAGTTACGGTACACTAGCGGGGGAAGGTACGCAGTATTTT.

The V call is TRBV15, the J call TRBJ2-3, with 10 bases that match TRBD2. The CDR3 is 18 amino acids. Germline CDR1 LNHNV, CDR2 YYDKDF (reference sequence). V shed 1 base and J 1 base; nucleotides not matched to a gene: 8. CDR3 coding DNA: TGTGCCACCAGCAGAGGTTTATCTAGCGGGGGACGCACAGATACGCAGTATTTT. It translates to CATSRGLSSGGRTDTQYF.

The V gene is TRBV25-1, the J gene TRBJ1-2; D not certain. Per germline, CDR1 MGHDK and CDR2 SYGVNS. The CDR3 contains 13 residues. The V and J ends lost 0 bases and 6 bases respectively, with 8 bases between them. The CDR3 here is CASSEYILDGYTF. Here the CDR3 DNA reads TGTGCCAGCAGTGAATATATTCTAGATGGCTACACCTTC.

The chain recombines TRBV18 with TRBJ2-7; D call uncertain. The germline CDR1 and CDR2 sequences are KGHSH and LQKENI. The germline V and J ends were trimmed by 3 bases and 2 bases, with 11 bases remaining between them. The CDR3 sequence is 14 residues long. CDR3 DNA sequence: TGTGCCAGCTCACCTGCCGACCCCCCCTACGAGCAGTACTTC. This translates into CASSPADPPYEQYF. The full variable domain, its missing parts supplied by reference TRBV18 and TRBJ2-7, is NAGVMQNPRHLVRRRGQEARLRCSPMKGHSHVYWYRQLPEEGLKFMVYLQKENIIDESGMPKERFSAEFPKEGPSILRIQQVVRGDSAAYFCASSPADPPYEQYFGPGTRLTVT.

The chain combines TRBV18 with TRBJ1-1; 12 positions agree with TRBD1. Trimming cost V 1 base and J 1 base; bases outside gene matches: 1. The CDR3 runs 16 residues. Germline values: CDR1 KGHSH, CDR2 LQKENI. The CDR3 protein is CASSPQGQGANTEAFF. The CDR3 nucleotides read TGTGCCAGCTCACCACAGGGACAGGGGGCGAACACTGAAGCTTTCTTT.